This TCR beta chain came from a study of shared clonotypes between healthy human individuals. Germline V gene sequence: CDR1 ENHRY, CDR2 SYGVKD. Trimming took 3 bases from V and 5 from J, leaving 8 bases between them. The CDR3 runs 13 residues. Data came from immunoSEQ multiplex PCR; TCRdb stores just in-frame clones and leaves some out. The data show around 700,000 clones, approximately 90% seen once. With regard to this clone: Its antigen remains unidentified.

Regarding the study as a whole: Rarefaction showed that sequencing of sorted subsets was incomplete (despite large depth).

Positive CCR7 selection of CD45RO-negative cells yielded the naive CD8 cells, and terminally differentiated effector memory CD45RA+ cells were excluded. This TCR derives from a man aged 25 to 45 in good health. The chain couples TRBV10-3 to TRBJ2-4; TRBD1 is a possible D gene (5 bases). The material sequenced was naive CD8+ T cells sorted from blood. CDR3 amino acids: CAISEPGQNIQYF. CDR3 DNA: TGTGCCATCAGTGAACCAGGGCAAAACATTCAGTACTTC.